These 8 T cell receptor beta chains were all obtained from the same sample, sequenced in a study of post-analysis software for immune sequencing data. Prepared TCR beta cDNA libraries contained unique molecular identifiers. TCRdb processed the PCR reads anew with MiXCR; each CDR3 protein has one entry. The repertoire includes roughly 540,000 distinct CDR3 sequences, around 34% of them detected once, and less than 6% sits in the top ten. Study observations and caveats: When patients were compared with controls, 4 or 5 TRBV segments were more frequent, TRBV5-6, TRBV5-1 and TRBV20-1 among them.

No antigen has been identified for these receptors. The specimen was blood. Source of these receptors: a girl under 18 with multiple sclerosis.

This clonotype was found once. CDR3 sequence: CASSSSGAGELFF. The CDR3, as DNA: TGTGCCAGCAGCTCTAGCGGGGCTGGGGAGCTGTTTTTT. V and J are TRBV7-3 and TRBJ2-2; 9 bases map to TRBD2. CDR3 length equals 13 residues. Germline V gives CDR1 SGHTA, CDR2 FQGTGA. After removal of 4 bases from V and 8 bases from J, the junction contained 2 bases not matched to a gene.

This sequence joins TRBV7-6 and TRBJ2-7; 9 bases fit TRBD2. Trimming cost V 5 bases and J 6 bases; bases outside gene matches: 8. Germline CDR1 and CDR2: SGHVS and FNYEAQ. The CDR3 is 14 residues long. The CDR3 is CASSDSGGRIEQYF. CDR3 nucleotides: TGTGCCAGCAGCGACAGCGGGGGGCGCATCGAGCAGTACTTC.

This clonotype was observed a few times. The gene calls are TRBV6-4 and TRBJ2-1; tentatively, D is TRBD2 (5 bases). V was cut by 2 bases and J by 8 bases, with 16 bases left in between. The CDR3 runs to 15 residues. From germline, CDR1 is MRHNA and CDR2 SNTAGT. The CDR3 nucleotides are TGTGCCAGCAGTGACAGGGCTAGTGGAGGCCATGAGCAGTTCTTC. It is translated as CASSDRASGGHEQFF.

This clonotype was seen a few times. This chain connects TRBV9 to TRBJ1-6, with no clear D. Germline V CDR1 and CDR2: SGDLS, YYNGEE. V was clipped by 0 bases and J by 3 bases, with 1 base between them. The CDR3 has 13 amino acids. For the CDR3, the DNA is TGTGCCAGCAGCGTAGACTATAATTCACCCCTCCACTTT. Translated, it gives CASSVDYNSPLHF.

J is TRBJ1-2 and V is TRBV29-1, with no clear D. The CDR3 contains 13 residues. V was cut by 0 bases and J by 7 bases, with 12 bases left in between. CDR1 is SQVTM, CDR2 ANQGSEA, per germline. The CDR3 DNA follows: TGCAGCGTTGAAGATCTCTCAAGGGCTGGCTACACCTTC. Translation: CSVEDLSRAGYTF.

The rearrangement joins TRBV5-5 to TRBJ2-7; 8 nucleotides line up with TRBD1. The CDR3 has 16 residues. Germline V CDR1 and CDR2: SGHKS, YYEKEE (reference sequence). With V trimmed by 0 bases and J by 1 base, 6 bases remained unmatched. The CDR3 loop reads CASSLADRGSSYEQYF. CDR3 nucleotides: TGTGCCAGCAGCTTGGCTGACAGGGGAAGTTCCTACGAGCAGTACTTC.

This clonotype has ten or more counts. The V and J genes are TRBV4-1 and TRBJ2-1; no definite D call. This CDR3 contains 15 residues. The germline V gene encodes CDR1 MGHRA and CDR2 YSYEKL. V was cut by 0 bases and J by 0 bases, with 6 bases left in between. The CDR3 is CASSQESSSYNEQFF. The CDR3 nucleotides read TGCGCCAGCAGCCAAGAATCAAGCTCCTACAATGAGCAGTTCTTC.

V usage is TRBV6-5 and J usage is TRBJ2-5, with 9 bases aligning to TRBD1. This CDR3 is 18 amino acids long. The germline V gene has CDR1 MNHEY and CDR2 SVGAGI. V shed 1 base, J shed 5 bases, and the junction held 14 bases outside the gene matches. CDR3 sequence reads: CASSYWTGEGLPDETQYF. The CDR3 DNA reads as TGTGCCAGCAGTTACTGGACAGGGGAGGGGCTCCCCGATGAGACCCAGTACTTC.